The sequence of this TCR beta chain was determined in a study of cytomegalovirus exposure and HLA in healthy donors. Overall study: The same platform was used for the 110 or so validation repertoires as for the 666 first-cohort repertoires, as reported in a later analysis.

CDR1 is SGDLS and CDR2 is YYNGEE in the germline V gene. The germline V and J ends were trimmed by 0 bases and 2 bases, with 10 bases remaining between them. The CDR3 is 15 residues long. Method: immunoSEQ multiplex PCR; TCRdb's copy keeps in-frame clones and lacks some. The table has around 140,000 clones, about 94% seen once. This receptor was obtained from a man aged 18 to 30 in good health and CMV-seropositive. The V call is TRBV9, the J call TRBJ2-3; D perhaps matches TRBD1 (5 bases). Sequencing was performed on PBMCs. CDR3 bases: TGTGCCAGCAGCGTAGTGGAAGGGGTCACAGATACGCAGTATTTT. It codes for CASSVVEGVTDTQYF.